This TCR beta chain is drawn from a study of T-cell reconstitution after alpha-beta-depleted transplantation in children. The germline CDR1 and CDR2 sequences are SGHTA and FQGNSA. The CDR3 is 14 residues long. V gave up 5 bases and J gave up 3 bases; unmatched junction bases: 6. This clonotype appeared once. A read error may explain this, as a much larger clone is one base away. Because it lacks the conserved phenylalanine or tryptophan at the end, this CDR3 is likely a read error. Unique molecular identifiers were used to barcode this TCRbeta library. TCRdb reprocessed the PCR reads via MiXCR and lists one record per CDR3 protein. The sample has about 610,000 distinct CDR3 sequences, roughly a tenth seen once; the top ten hold less than 5%.

The specimen comprised PBMCs from the stem cell graft donor, sampled from the stem cell graft. V and J are TRBV7-2 and TRBJ1-2; 7 positions match TRBD1. The source of this sequence is a human donor who donated a stem cell graft to a child with acute myeloid leukemia. The chain's CDR3 is CASSPITGDYGYTS. The CDR3 nucleotides read TGTGCCAGCAGCCCCATAACAGGGGACTATGGCTACACCTCC.